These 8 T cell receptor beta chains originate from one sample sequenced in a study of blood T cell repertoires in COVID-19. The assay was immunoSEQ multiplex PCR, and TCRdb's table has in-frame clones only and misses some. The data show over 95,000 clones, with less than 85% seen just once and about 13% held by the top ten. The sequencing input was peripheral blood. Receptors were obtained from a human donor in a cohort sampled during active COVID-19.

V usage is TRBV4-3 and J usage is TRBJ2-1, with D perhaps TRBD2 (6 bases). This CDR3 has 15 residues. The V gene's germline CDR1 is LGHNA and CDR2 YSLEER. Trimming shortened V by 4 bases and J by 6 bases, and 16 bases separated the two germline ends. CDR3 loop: CASSRRVAAPNEQFF. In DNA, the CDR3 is TGCGCCAGCAGCCGGAGGGTAGCGGCACCCAATGAGCAGTTCTTC.

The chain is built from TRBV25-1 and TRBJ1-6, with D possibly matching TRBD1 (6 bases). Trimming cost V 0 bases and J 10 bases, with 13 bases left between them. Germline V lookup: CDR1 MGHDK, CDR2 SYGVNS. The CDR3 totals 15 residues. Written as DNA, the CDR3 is TGTGCCAGCAGTGAATATCGCGGGGGCTACTCACCCCTCCACTTT. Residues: CASSEYRGGYSPLHF.

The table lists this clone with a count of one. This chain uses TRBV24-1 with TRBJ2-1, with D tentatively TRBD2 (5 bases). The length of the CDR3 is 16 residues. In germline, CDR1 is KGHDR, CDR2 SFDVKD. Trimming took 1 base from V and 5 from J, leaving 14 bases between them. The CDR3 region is CATSDLGLDGDNEQFF. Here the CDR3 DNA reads TGTGCCACCAGTGATTTAGGGCTAGACGGGGACAATGAGCAGTTCTTC.

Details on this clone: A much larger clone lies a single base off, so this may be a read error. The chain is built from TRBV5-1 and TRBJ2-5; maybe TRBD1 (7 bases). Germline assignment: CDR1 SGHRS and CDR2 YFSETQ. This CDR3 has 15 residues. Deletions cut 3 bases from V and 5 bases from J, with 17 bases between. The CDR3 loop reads CASSWGDSRGETQYF. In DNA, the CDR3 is TGCGCCAGCAGCTGGGGGGACAGCCGGGGGGAGACCCAGTACTTC.

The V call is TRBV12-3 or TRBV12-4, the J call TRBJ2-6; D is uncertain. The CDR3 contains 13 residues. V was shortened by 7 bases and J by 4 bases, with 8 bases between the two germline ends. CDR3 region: CASTQRGANVLTF. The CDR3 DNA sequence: TGTGCCAGCACCCAACGGGGGGCCAACGTCCTGACTTTC.

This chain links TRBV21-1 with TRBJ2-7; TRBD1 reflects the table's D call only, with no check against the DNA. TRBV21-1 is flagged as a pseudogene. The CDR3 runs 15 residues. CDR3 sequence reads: CASSTSTGADYEQYF. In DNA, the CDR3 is TGTGCCAGCAGCACCTCGACAGGGGCAGACTACGAGCAGTACTTC.

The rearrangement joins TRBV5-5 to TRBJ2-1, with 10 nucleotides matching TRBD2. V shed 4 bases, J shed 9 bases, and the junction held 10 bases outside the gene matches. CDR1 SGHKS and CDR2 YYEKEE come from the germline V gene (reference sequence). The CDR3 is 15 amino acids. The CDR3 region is CASSGGTSALSEQFF. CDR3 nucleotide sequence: TGTGCCAGCAGCGGGGGGACTAGCGCTTTAAGTGAGCAGTTCTTC.

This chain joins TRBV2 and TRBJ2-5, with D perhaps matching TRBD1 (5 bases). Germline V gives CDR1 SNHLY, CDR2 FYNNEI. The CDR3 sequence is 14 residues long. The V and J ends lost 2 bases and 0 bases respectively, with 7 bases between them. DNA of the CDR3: TGTGCCAGCAGTGAACACAGGTACCAAGAGACCCAGTACTTC. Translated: CASSEHRYQETQYF.